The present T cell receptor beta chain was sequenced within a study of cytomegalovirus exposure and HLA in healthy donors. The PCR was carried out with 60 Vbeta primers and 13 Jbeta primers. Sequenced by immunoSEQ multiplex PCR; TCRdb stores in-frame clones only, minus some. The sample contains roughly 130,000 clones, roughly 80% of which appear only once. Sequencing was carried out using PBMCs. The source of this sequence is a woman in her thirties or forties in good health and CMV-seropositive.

The CDR3 loop is CASSQQRYGELFF. The CDR3 DNA reads TGTGCCAGCAGCCAACAGCGTTACGGGGAGCTGTTTTTT. This chain links TRBV14 with TRBJ2-2; D unresolved. V dropped 2 bases and J dropped 7 bases, with 8 bases sitting between them. The CDR3 runs to 13 residues. The V gene's germline CDR1 is SGHDN and CDR2 FVKESK.